Listed below are T cell receptor beta chains from one sample, sequenced in a study of T cell responses to AZD1222 COVID-19 vaccine. The method was immunoSEQ multiplex PCR; TCRdb's version includes in-frame clones alone and lacks a portion of them. Of approximately 150,000 clones detected, roughly nine tenths appear once; the ten largest clones hold around 1.6%. This specimen was peripheral blood, taken on day 0 of AZD1222 vaccination. These receptors originate from an adult in good health. Both conserved end residues are part of each CDR3. The order of the fields is CDR3 length, J gene, clone size, D gene, V gene, CDR3 DNA, CDR3 protein. A D gene is named only where the DNA matches it firmly. Some rows mark clone size as missing; the rest say once, few, many or name a class of expanded clone.

>14|TRBJ2-1|once|.|TRBV24-1
TGTGCCACCAGTCCTTGGGGCTCCTACAATGAGCAGTTCTTC
CATSPWGSYNEQFF
>14|TRBJ1-1|.|.|TRBV7-9
TGTGCCAGCGGAAAAGGGTACTCGAACACTGAAGCTTTCTTT
CASGKGYSNTEAFF
>15|TRBJ1-1|.|TRBD1|TRBV27
TGTGCCAGCAGTTCCGGGACAGGGGGGAACACTGAAGCTTTCTTT
CASSSGTGGNTEAFF
>18|TRBJ1-4|.|.|TRBV6-6
TGTGCCAGCAGTCCACGCAGGGTCGGTAGTTGGACTAATGAAAAACTGTTTTTT
CASSPRRVGSWTNEKLFF
>12|TRBJ1-2|.|.|TRBV30
TGTGCCGGGGGCTTAGGGGCGGGAGGCTACACCTTC
CAGGLGAGGYTF
>14|TRBJ2-1|.|TRBD1|TRBV27
TGTGCCAGCAGTTTTGTTAGAGGGGGCGAGGAGCAGTTCTTC
CASSFVRGGEEQFF
>16|TRBJ1-2|.|.|TRBV27
TGTGCCAGCAGTTTGGGGGGGGCAGGGGCAATCTATGGCTACACCTTC
CASSLGGAGAIYGYTF
>11|TRBJ2-1|.|.|TRBV3-1/TRBV3-2
TGTGCCAGCAGTCCGGGGACTGAGCAGTTCTTC
CASSPGTEQFF
>13|TRBJ2-5|once|.|TRBV19
TGTGCCAGTAGTCAATTTCTTCAAGAGACCCAGTACTTC
CASSQFLQETQYF
>15|TRBJ2-5|many|.|TRBV11-1
TGTGCCAGCAGCTTCACCCAGTTATACCAAGAGACCCAGTACTTC
CASSFTQLYQETQYF
>14|TRBJ1-1|.|.|TRBV27
TGTGCCAGCCGAAGATGGGACGAGAACGCTGAAGCTTTCTTT
CASRRWDENAEAFF
>13|TRBJ2-7|.|.|TRBV14
TGTGCCAGCAGCCAGGGACTGACCGGCGAGCAGTACTTC
CASSQGLTGEQYF
>14|TRBJ2-7|.|.|TRBV6-5
TGTGCCAGCGAAGAAGGAGGGAGTAGGTACGAGCAGTACTTC
CASEEGGSRYEQYF
>16|TRBJ2-2|.|.|TRBV30
TGTGCCTGGAGGCCCACCGGACAATCGAACACCGGGGAGCTGTTTTTT
CAWRPTGQSNTGELFF
>16|TRBJ1-4|.|.|TRBV23-1
TGCGCCAGCAGTCCTCGCCGGGGAGGGGCTAATGAAAAACTGTTTTTT
CASSPRRGGANEKLFF
>19|TRBJ2-2|once|.|TRBV6-2/TRBV6-3
TGTGCCAGCAGTTACTCGAGGGGGGAGACTACTATAAACACCGGGGAGCTGTTTTTT
CASSYSRGETTINTGELFF
>15|TRBJ2-7|.|.|TRBV7-9
TGTGCCAGCAGCTTAGAGGCAGGGCGGATACACGAGCAGTACTTC
CASSLEAGRIHEQYF
>15|TRBJ1-1|.|.|TRBV19
TGTGCCAGTAGTTCACAGACCCGGCAGGCCACTGAAGCTTTCTTT
CASSSQTRQATEAFF
>16|TRBJ1-6|.|.|TRBV11-2
TGTGCCAGCAGCTTAGGAGCTAGCTCCTATAATTCACCCCTCCACTTT
CASSLGASSYNSPLHF
>16|TRBJ1-5|.|TRBD1|TRBV27
TGTGCCAGCAGTTCCGGACAGGGGGCCAGCAATCAGCCCCAGCATTTT
CASSSGQGASNQPQHF
>12|TRBJ1-1|.|.|TRBV28
TGTGCCAGCGGGATCCAGATCACTGAAGCTTTCTTT
CASGIQITEAFF
>15|TRBJ2-1|.|TRBD2|TRBV28
TGTGCCAGCAGTTATCTAGCGGGAGTCGGGAATGAGCAGTTCTTC
CASSYLAGVGNEQFF
>15|TRBJ1-2|.|TRBD1|TRBV2
TGTGCCACTCCCGCTAGACAGGGGCGCACCAATGGCTACACCTTC
CATPARQGRTNGYTF
>15|TRBJ2-7|.|.|TRBV2
TGTGCCAGCAGGGGACTGAACTCAAGCTCCTACGAGCAGTACTTC
CASRGLNSSSYEQYF
>13|TRBJ1-1|.|.|TRBV12-5
TGTGCTAGTGGTTTAAATGGTGGGGAAATGGCTTTCTTT
CASGLNGGEMAFF
>16|TRBJ2-2|once|TRBD1|TRBV18
TGTGCCAGCTCACCCGCGGGACAGGCAAACACCGGGGAGCTGTTTTTT
CASSPAGQANTGELFF
>15|TRBJ2-6|.|.|TRBV9
TGTGCCAGCAGCGCGCAGGGCTCTGGGGCCAACGTCCTGACTTTC
CASSAQGSGANVLTF
>12|TRBJ1-2|.|TRBD1|TRBV9
TGTGCCAGCAGCGTCCAGGGGACAGGGGGGACCTTC
CASSVQGTGGTF
>19|TRBJ2-7|.|TRBD1|TRBV13
TGTGCCAGCAGCTTAGCTGTTTCTGAGCCCAGGGGGCAGGCATACGAGCAGTACTTC
CASSLAVSEPRGQAYEQYF
>15|TRBJ2-7|.|.|TRBV10-3
TGTGCCATCAGTGTCGAAAATAGTAGGACCTACGAGCAGTACTTC
CAISVENSRTYEQYF
>16|TRBJ2-5|.|.|TRBV15
TGTGCCACCAGCAGTCAGCCCCCAGGGTCCGGGGAGACCCAGTACTTC
CATSSQPPGSGETQYF
>15|TRBJ2-7|.|TRBD1|TRBV27
TGTGCCAGCAGACCATCGGGGACAGGGGGCCACGAGCAGTACTTC
CASRPSGTGGHEQYF
>14|TRBJ1-4|.|.|TRBV28
TGTGCCAGCAGAACCCACCCAACTAATGAAAAACTGTTTTTT
CASRTHPTNEKLFF
>15|TRBJ2-7|.|TRBD2|TRBV15
TGTGCCACCAGCAGAGGGATACTAGCGGGAGACGAGCAGTACTTC
CATSRGILAGDEQYF
>15|TRBJ2-2|.|.|TRBV5-1
TGCGCCAGCAGCTTGGTTTCCCAGGTTACCGGGGAGCTGTTTTTT
CASSLVSQVTGELFF
>15|TRBJ1-2|.|.|TRBV6-5
TGTGCCAGCAGGAGAAGGGACTCCTCTGGACGTGGCTACACCTTC
CASRRRDSSGRGYTF
>19|TRBJ2-5|once|TRBD1|TRBV24-1
TGTGCCACCAGTGATCCCGGGGACAGGGACGGGAGTGGGTTGGAGACCCAGTACTTC
CATSDPGDRDGSGLETQYF
>14|TRBJ1-1|.|TRBD1|TRBV2
TGTGCCAGCACTCAGGAAGGGACAGTAGTTGAAGCTTTCTTT
CASTQEGTVVEAFF
>17|TRBJ1-2|.|.|TRBV4-1
TGCGCCAGCAGCCCGAGAATAGGGGAGTCGGCTAACTATGGCTACACCTTC
CASSPRIGESANYGYTF
>15|TRBJ2-7|.|TRBD2|TRBV7-2
TGTGCCAGCAGCTTTCGGACTAGCGGGAGGAACGAGCAGTACTTC
CASSFRTSGRNEQYF
>13|TRBJ1-2|.|.|TRBV20-1
TGCAGTGCTAGTAATACGGAACACTATGGCTACACCTTC
CSASNTEHYGYTF
>14|TRBJ2-5|.|TRBD2|TRBV9
TGTGCCAGCAGCAGACTAGCGGGGGGCGAGACCCAGTACTTC
CASSRLAGGETQYF
>15|TRBJ2-7|.|TRBD2|TRBV28
TGTGCCAGCAGTCCCCCAGCACTAGCGGCCTACGAGCAGTACTTC
CASSPPALAAYEQYF
>16|TRBJ2-3|.|TRBD2|TRBV5-5
TGTGCCAGCAGCTTGCCGAGCGGGAGCAACACAGATACGCAGTATTTT
CASSLPSGSNTDTQYF
>16|TRBJ1-3|.|TRBD1|TRBV5-1
TGCGCCAGCAGCGCCGCCGGGACAGGGGCAGGAAACACCATATATTTT
CASSAAGTGAGNTIYF
>17|TRBJ2-3|.|.|TRBV5-5
TGTGCCAGCAGCAGGCTCGGATGGGGGCCTAGCACAGATACGCAGTATTTT
CASSRLGWGPSTDTQYF
>16|TRBJ2-7|.|.|TRBV18
TGTGCCAGCTCACCTCAAAGCGCAGGGGCTGTCTACGAGCAGTACTTC
CASSPQSAGAVYEQYF
>14|TRBJ1-1|.|.|TRBV4-1
TGCGCCAGCAGCCAAGAAGCGGGGAACACTGAAGCTTTCTTT
CASSQEAGNTEAFF
>14|TRBJ1-1|.|.|TRBV7-2
TGTGCCAGCAGCTTAGGTAGACAGAACACTGAAGCTTTCTTT
CASSLGRQNTEAFF
>12|TRBJ2-2|.|.|TRBV12-3/TRBV12-4
TGTGCCAGCACGAGGGGCACCGGGGAGCTGTTTTTT
CASTRGTGELFF
>14|TRBJ1-1|once|TRBD1|TRBV7-2
TGTGCCAGCAGCCTGGGACAGGGGAACACTGAAGCTTTCTTT
CASSLGQGNTEAFF
>14|TRBJ1-1|once|TRBD1|TRBV5-1
TGCGCCAGCAGCCACGAATCGGACAGGGGGCGAGCTTTCTTT
CASSHESDRGRAFF
>14|TRBJ1-1|.|.|TRBV19
TGTGCCAGTAGTCCGGGAGGGACGAACACTGAAGCTTTCTTT
CASSPGGTNTEAFF
>14|TRBJ2-5|.|.|TRBV30
TGTGCCTGGAGTGTAAACTCGCCTTTGGAGACCCAGTACTTC
CAWSVNSPLETQYF
>13|TRBJ1-1|once|TRBD1|TRBV6-5
TGTGCCAGCAGTTACCGCGACAGGGGGGAAGCTTTCTTT
CASSYRDRGEAFF